A single T cell receptor beta chain is shown here with its context. Its antigen specificity is not known. Base-call qualities are not available, and no considerably larger clone is one nucleotide away. Moderately to severely active disease, a Clinical Activity Score of at least 3, a NOSPECS grade of at least 4, and a duration under 3 months were present in ophthalmopathy patients. The study excluded patients with uncontrolled infections, other autoimmune diseases, pregnancy or lactation. Diagnoses were established on the basis of clinical symptoms, serum thyroxine and TRAb, thyroid ultrasound, and orbital computed tomography. PBMCs were separated from around 9.1 ml of fresh peripheral blood using Ficoll-Paque density gradient centrifugation. Total RNA was extracted with Trizol reagent, and quality was checked on an Agilent 2100 Bioanalyzer. Including cysteine and phenylalanine, the CDR3 has 15 amino acids. Of the read, only the CDR3 DNA is kept; its 45 bases are in frame from base 1. The junction shows trimming of 2 bases on V and 4 bases on J, and the gene matches do not reach 4 bases of it. For CDR1 and CDR2, the germline V gene (reference sequence) lists SEHNR and FQNEAQ.

This specimen comes from a study of T cells in Graves' hyperthyroidism and ophthalmopathy (dated by TCRdb to the late 2010s). About the full investigation: Peripheral blood samples were taken at the time of initial diagnosis, prior to any treatment. TCR V-J signatures able to tell the groups apart were searched for in a discovery cohort of 100 or so patients, of whom 43 had Graves' ophthalmopathy and about 55 had stable Graves' hyperthyroidism. Whether ophthalmopathy could be predicted prospectively was tested in an independent validation cohort made up of 18 to 20 hyperthyroidism patients plus 17 patients who later progressed to ophthalmopathy. The 85 to 100 discovery patients were randomly split 7:3 into training and test sets. Thyroid tissue and blood T-cell repertoires from roughly six Graves' hyperthyroidism patients were also compared in the study. Once sampling was done, hyperthyroidism patients were given methimazole at a starting dose of 30 mg daily, whereas ophthalmopathy patients were given high-dose intravenous methylprednisolone. The paper describes TCR Vbeta CDR3 sequencing of some 130 peripheral blood samples, made up of roughly 45 ophthalmopathy patients, over 70 hyperthyroidism patients and 17 progressor patients. Overall results and qualifications from the work: Most expanded thyroid clonotypes (frequency above 0.001) were also found in blood, which suggests that blood repertoires may mirror thyroid immune responses. Sample size was not statistically predetermined, and blinding of investigators to group allocation was not performed. In validation, progression to ophthalmopathy was predicted by the model with almost 71% sensitivity and 72.22% specificity, a median of 6.5 months before onset. A model built on a 13 V-J signature distinguished ophthalmopathy from stable hyperthyroidism, reaching around 90% sensitivity and about 81% specificity in cross-validation and 80%/75% in testing.

TCR beta CDR3 regions were amplified from RNA transcripts. The TCR CDR3 was subjected to a first round of RT-PCR using the HTBI primer set and the Qiagen OneStep RT-PCR kit. The libraries were constructed in a second round of multiplex PCR and then size-selected and purified. The libraries were sequenced on an Illumina HiSeq2000 using paired-end 100 bp reads. For the original study's pipeline: SOAPnuke was used to process the raw data, throwing out any read that contained adapters or uncalled bases, had a mean Phred below 15, or lacked an exact constant-primer or identifier match. COPE v1.2.5 was used to merge high-quality paired reads, and clonotypes were defined as unique nucleotide sequences. MiTCR v1.1 was used to align clonotypes to the IMGT TRBV, TRBD and TRBJ reference segments. The analysis included only V-J combinations with a frequency above 0.0001, which together covered around 99% of the repertoires. A TCS score was defined as the ratio between F50 (clonal expansion) and ExV (chaos), using BLOSUM62-based TCRdist between CDR3 peptides within each V-J. Welch's t-statistics and random forest reduced fewer than 550 V-J features to 13, which were used in a naive Bayes classifier (R e1071). Using fastp trimming at Q25 and MiXCR clonotype assembly, TCRdb reanalyzed the public sequencing data and kept in-frame beta chains. Rows with a matching CDR3 protein are joined into one entry that keeps the most common DNA and genes. These V and J calls originate from TCRdb's pipeline instead of the authors' own analysis. The sample table holds 660,000 or so distinct CDR3 sequences, of which less than 25% were seen once. The ten biggest clones cover 34% of the sample.

The clonotype comes from a man younger than 40 with Graves' ophthalmopathy. The chain is assembled from TRBV7-9 and TRBJ2-1; 8 junctional bases match TRBD1. The sample taken for sequencing was blood. The CDR3 protein is CASSLRDRSYNEQFF. In nucleotides, the sequence is TGTGCCAGCAGCTTACGGGACAGGTCTTACAATGAGCAGTTCTTC.